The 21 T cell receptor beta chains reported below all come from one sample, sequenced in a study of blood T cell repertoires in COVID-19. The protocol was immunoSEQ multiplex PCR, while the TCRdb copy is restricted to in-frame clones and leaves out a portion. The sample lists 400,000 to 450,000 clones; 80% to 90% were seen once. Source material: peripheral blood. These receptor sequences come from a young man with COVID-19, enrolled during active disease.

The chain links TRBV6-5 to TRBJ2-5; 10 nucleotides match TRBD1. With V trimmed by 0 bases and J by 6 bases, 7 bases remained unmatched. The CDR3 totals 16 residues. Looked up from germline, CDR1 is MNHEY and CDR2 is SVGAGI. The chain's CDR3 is CASSYSADRGGQTQYF. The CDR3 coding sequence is TGTGCCAGCAGTTACTCGGCGGACAGGGGGGGACAGACCCAGTACTTC.

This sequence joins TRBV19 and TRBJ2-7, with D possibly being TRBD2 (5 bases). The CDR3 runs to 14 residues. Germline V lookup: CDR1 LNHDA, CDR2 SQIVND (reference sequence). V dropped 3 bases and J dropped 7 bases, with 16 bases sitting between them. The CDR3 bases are TGTGCCAGTAGTATCTTTGGAGGTTCTTCTGAGCAGTACTTC. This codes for CASSIFGGSSEQYF.

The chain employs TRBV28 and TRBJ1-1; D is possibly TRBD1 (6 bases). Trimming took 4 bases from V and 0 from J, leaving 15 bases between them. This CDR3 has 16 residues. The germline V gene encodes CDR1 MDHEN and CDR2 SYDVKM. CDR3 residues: CASSSKTGYMNTEAFF. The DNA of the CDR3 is TGTGCCAGCAGTTCGAAAACAGGGTACATGAACACTGAAGCTTTCTTT.

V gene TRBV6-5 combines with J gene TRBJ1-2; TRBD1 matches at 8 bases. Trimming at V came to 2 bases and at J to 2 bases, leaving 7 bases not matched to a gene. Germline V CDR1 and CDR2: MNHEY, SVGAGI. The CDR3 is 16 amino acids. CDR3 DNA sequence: TGTGCCAGCAGTTACGGGAGGGACAGGCCGAACTATGGCTACACCTTC. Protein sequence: CASSYGRDRPNYGYTF.

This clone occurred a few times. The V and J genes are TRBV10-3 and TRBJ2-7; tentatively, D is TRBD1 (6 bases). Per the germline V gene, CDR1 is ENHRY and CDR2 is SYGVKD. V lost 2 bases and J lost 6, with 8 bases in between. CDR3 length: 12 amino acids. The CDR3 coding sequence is TGTGCCATCAGTGAGCAGGGGTCCGAGCAGTACTTC. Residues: CAISEQGSEQYF.

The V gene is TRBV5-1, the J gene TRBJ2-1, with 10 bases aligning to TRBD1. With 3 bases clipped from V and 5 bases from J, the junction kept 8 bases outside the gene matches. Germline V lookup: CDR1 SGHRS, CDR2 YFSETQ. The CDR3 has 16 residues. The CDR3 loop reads CASSSHPGTGDNEQFF. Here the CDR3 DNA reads TGCGCCAGCAGCTCCCACCCCGGGACAGGGGACAATGAGCAGTTCTTC.

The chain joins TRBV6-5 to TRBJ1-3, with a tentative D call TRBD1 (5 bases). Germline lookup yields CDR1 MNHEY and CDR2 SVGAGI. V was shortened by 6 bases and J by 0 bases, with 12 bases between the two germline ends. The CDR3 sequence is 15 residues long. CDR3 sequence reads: CASSPGTYSGNTIYF. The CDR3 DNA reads TGTGCCAGCAGCCCCGGGACTTACTCTGGAAACACCATATATTTT.

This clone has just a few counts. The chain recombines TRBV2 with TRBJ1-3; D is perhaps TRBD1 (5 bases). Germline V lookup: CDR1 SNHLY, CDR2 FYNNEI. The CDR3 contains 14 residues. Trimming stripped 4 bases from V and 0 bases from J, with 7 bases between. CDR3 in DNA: TGTGCCAGCAGTGGACAGCTCTCTGGAAACACCATATATTTT. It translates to CASSGQLSGNTIYF.

In nucleotides, the CDR3 is TGTGCCAGCAGTGACTCTCTAGCGACCACCGGGGAGCTGTTTTTT. Its protein product is CASSDSLATTGELFF. The chain recombines TRBV6-4 with TRBJ2-2; weak D call: TRBD2 (6 bases). V gave up 0 bases and J gave up 4 bases, with 9 bases separating them. The CDR3 totals 15 residues. Per germline, CDR1 MRHNA and CDR2 SNTAGT.

The CDR3: CASSYLAGASTDTQYF. The CDR3 nucleotides are TGTGCCAGCAGTTACTTAGCGGGGGCAAGCACAGATACGCAGTATTTT. The V call is TRBV6-5, the J call TRBJ2-3, with 9 bases fitting TRBD2. The CDR3 covers 16 residues. The ends lost 1 base at V and 0 bases at J; junction bases unmatched: 2. Per the germline V gene, CDR1 is MNHEY and CDR2 is SVGAGI.

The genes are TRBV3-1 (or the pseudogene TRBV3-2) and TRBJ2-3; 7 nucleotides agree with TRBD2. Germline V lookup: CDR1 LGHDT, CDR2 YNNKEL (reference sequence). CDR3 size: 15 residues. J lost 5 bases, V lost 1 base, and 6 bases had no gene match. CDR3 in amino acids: CASSQGGRVGDTQYF. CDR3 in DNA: TGTGCCAGCAGCCAAGGCGGGAGAGTCGGAGATACGCAGTATTTT.

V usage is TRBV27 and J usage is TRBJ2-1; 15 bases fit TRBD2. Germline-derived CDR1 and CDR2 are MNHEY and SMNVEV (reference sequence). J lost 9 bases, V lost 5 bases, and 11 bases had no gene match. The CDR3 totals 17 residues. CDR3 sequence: CASSKGTSGGRLIEQFF. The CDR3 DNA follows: TGTGCCAGCAGTAAGGGGACTAGCGGGGGGCGGCTAATTGAGCAGTTCTTC.

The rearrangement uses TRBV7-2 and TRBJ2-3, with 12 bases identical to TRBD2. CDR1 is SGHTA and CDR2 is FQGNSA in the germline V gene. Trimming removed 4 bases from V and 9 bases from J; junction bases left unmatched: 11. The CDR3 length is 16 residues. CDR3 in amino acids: CASSSASSGGGSTQYF. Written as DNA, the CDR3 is TGTGCCAGCAGCTCGGCCTCTAGCGGGGGGGGATCAACGCAGTATTTT.

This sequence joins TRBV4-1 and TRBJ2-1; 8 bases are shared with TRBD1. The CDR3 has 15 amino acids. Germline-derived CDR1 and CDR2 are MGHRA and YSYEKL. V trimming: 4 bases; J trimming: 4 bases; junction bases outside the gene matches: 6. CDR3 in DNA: TGCGCCAGCAGCCGCCCGGGACAGGTATACAATGAGCAGTTCTTC. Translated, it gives CASSRPGQVYNEQFF.

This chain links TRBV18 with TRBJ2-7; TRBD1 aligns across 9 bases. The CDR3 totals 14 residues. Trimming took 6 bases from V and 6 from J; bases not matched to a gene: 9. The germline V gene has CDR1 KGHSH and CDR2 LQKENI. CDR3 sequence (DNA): TGTGCCAGCTCCCCCGCCCGGGACAGGGTCGAGCAGTACTTC. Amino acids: CASSPARDRVEQYF. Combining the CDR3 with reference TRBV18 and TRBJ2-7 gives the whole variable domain NAGVMQNPRHLVRRRGQEARLRCSPMKGHSHVYWYRQLPEEGLKFMVYLQKENIIDESGMPKERFSAEFPKEGPSILRIQQVVRGDSAAYFCASSPARDRVEQYFGPGTRLTVT.

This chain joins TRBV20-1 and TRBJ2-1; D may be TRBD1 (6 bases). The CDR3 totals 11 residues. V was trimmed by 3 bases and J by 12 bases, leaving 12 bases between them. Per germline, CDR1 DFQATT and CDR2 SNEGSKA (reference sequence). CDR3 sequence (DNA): TGCAGTGCTAGTCGACAGACAGGGCAGTTCTTC. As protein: CSASRQTGQFF.

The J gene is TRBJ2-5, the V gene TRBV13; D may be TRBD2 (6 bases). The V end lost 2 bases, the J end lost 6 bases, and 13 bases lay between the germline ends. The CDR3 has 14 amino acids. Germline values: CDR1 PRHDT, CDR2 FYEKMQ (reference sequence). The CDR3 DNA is TGTGCCAGCAGCTTATCCGGGAGTGAGAAGACCCAGTACTTC. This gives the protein CASSLSGSEKTQYF.

CDR3 protein: CASTPSSYEQYF. The CDR3 region has the DNA TGTGCCAGCACCCCGAGCTCCTACGAGCAGTACTTC. The genes are TRBV6-5 and TRBJ2-7; no reliable D call. Looked up from germline, CDR1 is MNHEY and CDR2 is SVGAGI. The CDR3 has 12 amino acids. The germline V and J ends were trimmed by 7 bases and 0 bases, with 7 bases remaining between them.

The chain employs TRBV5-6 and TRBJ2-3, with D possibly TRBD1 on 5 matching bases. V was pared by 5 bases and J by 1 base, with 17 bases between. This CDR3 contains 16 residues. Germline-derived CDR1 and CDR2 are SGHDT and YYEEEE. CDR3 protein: CASRRQPGMGTDTQYF. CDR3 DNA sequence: TGTGCCAGCAGGAGACAGCCAGGGATGGGCACAGATACGCAGTATTTT.

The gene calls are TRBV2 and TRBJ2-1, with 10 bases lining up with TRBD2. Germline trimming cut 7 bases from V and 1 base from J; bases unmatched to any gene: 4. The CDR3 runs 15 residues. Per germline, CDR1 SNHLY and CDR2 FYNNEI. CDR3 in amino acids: CASKVAGGSYNEQFF. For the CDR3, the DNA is TGTGCCAGCAAGGTAGCGGGAGGTTCCTACAATGAGCAGTTCTTC.

The CDR3 sequence: CASSKGQNLHNEQFF. The CDR3 region has the DNA TGTGCCAGCAGCAAGGGACAGAACTTACACAATGAGCAGTTCTTC. The rearrangement joins TRBV7-9 to TRBJ2-1, with 7 bases lining up with TRBD1. The germline V gene encodes CDR1 SEHNR and CDR2 FQNEAQ (reference sequence). V dropped 5 bases and J dropped 5; count of bases not matched to a gene: 9. The CDR3 runs to 15 residues.